This entry features one TCR beta chain sequence. Its antigen is not identified. Repertoires were generated with immunoSEQ multiplex PCR, while TCRdb's copy carries only in-frame clones and drops some. Among approximately 410,000 clones, approximately 90% were seen once, and the ten largest hold 3.5% to 4%. The data derive from a study of Ad26.COV2.S vaccination and SARS-CoV-2 variants. The study's findings and limits: Across vaccine and placebo recipients, the breadth of non-spike TCRs was similar. Responses of T cells in total may have been underestimated by the TCR breadth and depth analyses.

This CDR3 has 14 residues. Between the trimmed V and J ends, which lost 3 bases and 1 base, there was a span of 9 bases. The V gene's germline CDR1 is LNHDA and CDR2 SQIVND (reference sequence). The treatment denotes: around 19 received Ad26.COV2.S at low or high dose, single or two shots; about 5 received placebo; per-sample allocation not given. Collection of samples fell on day 63 after the first vaccine or placebo injection. Boston provided a donor who was an adult aged 18-55 years. It was Wuhan-strain SARS-CoV-2 spike that the Ad26 vaccine vector expressed. V usage is TRBV19 and J usage is TRBJ2-5; D unresolved. The source material was peripheral blood, sampled in a trial of Ad26.COV2.S vaccine versus placebo. The origin of this receptor is a person between 18 and 59 years old who received the Ad26.COV2.S COVID-19 vaccine or a placebo. The CDR3, as DNA: TGTGCCAGTAGTATCATCGGGTCCCAAGAGACCCAGTACTTC. Amino acids: CASSIIGSQETQYF.